This record covers a single TCR beta chain. TCRdb's table, derived via immunoSEQ multiplex PCR, lists solely in-frame clones and lacks some. Of fewer than 70,000 clones detected, 80% appear once; the ten largest clones hold over 11%. This sample stems from a study of T cell responses to AZD1222 COVID-19 vaccine. This TCR was sampled from an adult who received the AZD1222 COVID-19 vaccine. This specimen was peripheral blood, taken 28 days after the second AZD1222 dose.

The CDR3 reads CASSQEYTYGYTF. The CDR3 region has the DNA TGTGCCAGCAGCCAAGAATACACCTATGGCTACACCTTC. This sequence joins TRBV3-1 (or the pseudogene TRBV3-2) and TRBJ1-2; D gene ambiguous. V was clipped by 0 bases and J by 4 bases, with 6 bases between them. The CDR3 length is 13 residues. CDR1 LGHDT and CDR2 YNNKEL come from the germline V gene (reference sequence).